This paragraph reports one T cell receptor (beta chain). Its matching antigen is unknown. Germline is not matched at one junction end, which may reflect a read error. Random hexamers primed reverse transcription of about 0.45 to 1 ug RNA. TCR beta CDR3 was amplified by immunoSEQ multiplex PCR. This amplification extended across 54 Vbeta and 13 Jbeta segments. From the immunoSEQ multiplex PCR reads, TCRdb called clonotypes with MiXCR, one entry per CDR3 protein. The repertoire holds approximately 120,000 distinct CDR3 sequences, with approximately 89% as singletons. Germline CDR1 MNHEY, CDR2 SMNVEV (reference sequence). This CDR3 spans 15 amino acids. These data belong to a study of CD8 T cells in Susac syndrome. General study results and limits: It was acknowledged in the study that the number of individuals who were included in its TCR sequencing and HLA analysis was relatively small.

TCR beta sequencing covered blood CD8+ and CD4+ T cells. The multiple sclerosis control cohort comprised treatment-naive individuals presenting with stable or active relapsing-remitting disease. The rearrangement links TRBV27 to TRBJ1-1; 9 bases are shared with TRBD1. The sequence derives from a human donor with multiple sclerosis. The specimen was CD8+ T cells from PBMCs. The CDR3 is CASSALRDRETEASF. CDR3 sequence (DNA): TGTGCCAGCAGTGCCCTCCGGGACAGGGAGACTGAAGCTTCCTTT.